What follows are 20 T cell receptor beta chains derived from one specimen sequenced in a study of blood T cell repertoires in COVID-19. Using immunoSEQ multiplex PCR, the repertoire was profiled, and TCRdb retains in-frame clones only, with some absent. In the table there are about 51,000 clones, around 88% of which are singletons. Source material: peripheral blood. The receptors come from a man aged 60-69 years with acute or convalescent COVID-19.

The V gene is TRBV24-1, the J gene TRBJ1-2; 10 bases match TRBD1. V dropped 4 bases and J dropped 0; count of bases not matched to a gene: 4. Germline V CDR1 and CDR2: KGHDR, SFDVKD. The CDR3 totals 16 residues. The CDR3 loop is CATSDWGQGTNYGYTF. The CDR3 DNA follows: TGTGCCACCAGTGACTGGGGACAGGGGACTAACTATGGCTACACCTTC.

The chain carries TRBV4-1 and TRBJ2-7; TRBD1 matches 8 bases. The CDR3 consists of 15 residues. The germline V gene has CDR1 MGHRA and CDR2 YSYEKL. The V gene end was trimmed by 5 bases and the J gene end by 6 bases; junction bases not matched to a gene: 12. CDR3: CASSDRTGSEFEQYF. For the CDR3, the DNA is TGCGCCAGCAGCGATAGGACAGGGTCAGAGTTCGAGCAGTACTTC.

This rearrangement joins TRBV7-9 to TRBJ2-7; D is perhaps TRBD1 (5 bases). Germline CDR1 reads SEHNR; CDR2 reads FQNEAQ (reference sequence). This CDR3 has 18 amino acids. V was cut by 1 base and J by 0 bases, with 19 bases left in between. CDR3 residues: CASSLVEPRAISSYEQYF. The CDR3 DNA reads TGTGCCAGCAGCTTAGTGGAACCCAGGGCGATTAGCTCCTACGAGCAGTACTTC.

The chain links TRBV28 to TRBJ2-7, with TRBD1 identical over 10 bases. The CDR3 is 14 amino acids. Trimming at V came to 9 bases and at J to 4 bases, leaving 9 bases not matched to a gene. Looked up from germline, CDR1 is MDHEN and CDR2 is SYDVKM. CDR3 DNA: TGTGCCAGAGCAGACAGGGGGCGCGCGTACGAGCAGTACTTC. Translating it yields CARADRGRAYEQYF.

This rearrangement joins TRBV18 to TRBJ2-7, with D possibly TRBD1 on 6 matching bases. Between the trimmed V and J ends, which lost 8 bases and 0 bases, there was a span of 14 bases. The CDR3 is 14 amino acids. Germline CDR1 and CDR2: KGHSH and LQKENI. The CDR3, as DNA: TGTGCCAGCCTACCCCAGGGGACCTCCTACGAGCAGTACTTC. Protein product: CASLPQGTSYEQYF.

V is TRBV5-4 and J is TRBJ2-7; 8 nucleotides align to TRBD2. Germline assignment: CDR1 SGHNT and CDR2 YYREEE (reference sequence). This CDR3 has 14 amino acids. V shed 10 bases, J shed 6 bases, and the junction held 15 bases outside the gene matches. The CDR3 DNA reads TGTGCCTCCGAGCCGGGGGGGAATTTAGGCGAGCAGTACTTC. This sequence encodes CASEPGGNLGEQYF.

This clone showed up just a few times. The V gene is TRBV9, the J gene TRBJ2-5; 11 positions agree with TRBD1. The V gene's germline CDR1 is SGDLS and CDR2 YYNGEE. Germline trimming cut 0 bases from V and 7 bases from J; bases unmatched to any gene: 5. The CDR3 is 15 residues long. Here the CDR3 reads CASSVEDRGRATQYF. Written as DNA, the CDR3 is TGTGCCAGCAGCGTAGAGGACAGGGGGCGTGCGACCCAGTACTTC.

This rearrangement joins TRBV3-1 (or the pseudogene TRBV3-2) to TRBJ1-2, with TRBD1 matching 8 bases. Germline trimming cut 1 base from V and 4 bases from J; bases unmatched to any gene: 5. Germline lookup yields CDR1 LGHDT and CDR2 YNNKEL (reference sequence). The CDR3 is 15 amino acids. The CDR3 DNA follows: TGTGCCAGCAGCCAAGCGCGACAGGGGACCTATGGCTACACCTTC. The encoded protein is CASSQARQGTYGYTF.

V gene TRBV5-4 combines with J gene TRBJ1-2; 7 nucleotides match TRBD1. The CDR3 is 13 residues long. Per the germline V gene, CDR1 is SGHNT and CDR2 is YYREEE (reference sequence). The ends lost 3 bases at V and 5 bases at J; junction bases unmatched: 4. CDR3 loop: CASSSGTEYGYTF. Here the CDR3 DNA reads TGTGCCAGCAGCTCCGGGACAGAGTATGGCTACACCTTC.

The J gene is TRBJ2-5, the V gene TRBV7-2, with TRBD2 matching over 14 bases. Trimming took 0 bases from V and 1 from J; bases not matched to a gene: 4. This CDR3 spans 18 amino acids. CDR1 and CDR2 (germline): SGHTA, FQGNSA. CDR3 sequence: CASSLAPGTSGSQETQYF. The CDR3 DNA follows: TGTGCCAGCAGCTTAGCGCCCGGGACTAGCGGGAGCCAAGAGACCCAGTACTTC.

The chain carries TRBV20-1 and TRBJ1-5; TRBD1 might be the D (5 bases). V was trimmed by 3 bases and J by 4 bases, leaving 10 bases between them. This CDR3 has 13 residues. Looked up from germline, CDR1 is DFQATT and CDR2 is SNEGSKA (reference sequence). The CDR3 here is CSASGRVNQPQHF. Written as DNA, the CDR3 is TGCAGTGCTAGTGGCAGGGTTAATCAGCCCCAGCATTTT.

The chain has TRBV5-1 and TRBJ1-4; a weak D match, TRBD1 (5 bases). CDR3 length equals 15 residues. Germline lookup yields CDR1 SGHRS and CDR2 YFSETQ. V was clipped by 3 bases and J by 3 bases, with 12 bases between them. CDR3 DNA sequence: TGCGCCAGCAGCTCAATGGGGGGGTCTAATGAAAAACTGTTTTTT. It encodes CASSSMGGSNEKLFF.

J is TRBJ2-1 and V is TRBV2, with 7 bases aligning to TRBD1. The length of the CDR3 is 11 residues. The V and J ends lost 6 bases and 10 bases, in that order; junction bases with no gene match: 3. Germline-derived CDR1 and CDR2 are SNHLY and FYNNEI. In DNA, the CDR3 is TGTGCCAGCAGCGACAGGGCCGAGCAGTTCTTC. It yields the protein CASSDRAEQFF.

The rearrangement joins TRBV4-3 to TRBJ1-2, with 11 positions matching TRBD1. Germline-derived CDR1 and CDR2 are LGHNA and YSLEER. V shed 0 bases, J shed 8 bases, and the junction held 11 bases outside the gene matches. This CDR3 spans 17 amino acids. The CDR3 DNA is TGCGCCAGCAGCCAAGACCACCGCCCGGGGACAGGGGGAGGCTACACCTTC. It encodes CASSQDHRPGTGGGYTF.

The CDR3 is CASSVRQAANTGELFF. The CDR3 DNA sequence: TGTGCCAGCAGCGTACGACAGGCCGCGAACACCGGGGAGCTGTTTTTT. The chain has TRBV9 and TRBJ2-2, with a possible D match to TRBD1 (6 bases). The length of the CDR3 is 16 residues. Trimming cost V 1 base and J 0 bases, with 10 bases left between them. CDR1 SGDLS and CDR2 YYNGEE come from the germline V gene.

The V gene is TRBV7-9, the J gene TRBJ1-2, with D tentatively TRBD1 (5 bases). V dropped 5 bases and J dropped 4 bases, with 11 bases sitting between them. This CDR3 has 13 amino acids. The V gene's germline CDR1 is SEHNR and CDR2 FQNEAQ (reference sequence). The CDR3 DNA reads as TGTGCCAGCAGCGCAGGGATCTTCTATGGCTACACCTTC. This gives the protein CASSAGIFYGYTF.

CDR3 protein: CARGKPGQHSYNEQFF. The CDR3 nucleotides read TGTGCCAGGGGAAAGCCGGGACAGCACTCCTACAATGAGCAGTTCTTC. The chain employs TRBV18 and TRBJ2-1; TRBD1 matches 7 bases. CDR3 length: 16 amino acids. Germline V gene lookup returns CDR1 KGHSH and CDR2 LQKENI. V was clipped by 9 bases and J by 0 bases; unmatched bases: 11.

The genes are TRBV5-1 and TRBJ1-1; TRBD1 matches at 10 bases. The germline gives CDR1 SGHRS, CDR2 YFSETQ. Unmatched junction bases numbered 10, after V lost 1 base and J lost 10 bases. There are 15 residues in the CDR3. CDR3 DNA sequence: TGCGCCAGCAGCTTGCAGGCGACAGGGGGCGGCAGAGCTTTCTTT. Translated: CASSLQATGGGRAFF.

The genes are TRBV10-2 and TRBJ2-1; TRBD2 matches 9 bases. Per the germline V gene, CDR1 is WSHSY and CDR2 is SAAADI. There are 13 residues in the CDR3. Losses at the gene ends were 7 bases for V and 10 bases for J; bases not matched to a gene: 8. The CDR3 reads CASNPAGGGEQFF. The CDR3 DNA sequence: TGCGCCAGCAACCCAGCGGGGGGAGGAGAGCAGTTCTTC.

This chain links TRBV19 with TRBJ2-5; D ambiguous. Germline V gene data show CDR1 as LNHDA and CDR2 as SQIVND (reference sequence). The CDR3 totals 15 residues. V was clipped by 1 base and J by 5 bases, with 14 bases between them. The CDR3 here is CASSIGSTIGETQYF. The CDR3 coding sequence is TGTGCCAGTAGTATAGGATCGACCATCGGGGAGACCCAGTACTTC.